A single T cell receptor beta chain is shown here with its context. This sample stems from a study of T cell responses to AZD1222 COVID-19 vaccine. The assay was immunoSEQ multiplex PCR, and TCRdb's table has in-frame clones only and misses some. The repertoire holds about 82,000 clones, with about nine tenths as singletons. Trimming removed 6 bases at V and 1 base at J, with 12 bases between. CDR3 length: 14 amino acids. CDR1 is LGHDT, CDR2 YNNKEL, per germline (reference sequence). Sequencing was performed on peripheral blood, taken on day 0 of AZD1222 vaccination. This receptor was obtained from an adult in good health. This sequence joins TRBV3-1 (or the pseudogene TRBV3-2) and TRBJ2-5, with D tentatively TRBD1 (6 bases). In DNA form, the CDR3 reads TGTGCCAGCAGTCTACAGGGAAGCCAAGAGACCCAGTACTTC. It translates to CASSLQGSQETQYF.